The 6 T cell receptor beta chains below were found in one sample sequenced in a study of regulatory T cells in long-lasting Graves disease. The time point denotes: persistent/refractory GD, antithyroid drugs over 5 years with positive TRAb. From RNA extracted from PBMCs, the TCR library was made. CDR3-region Arm-PCR and iRepertoire HTBI primers produced the TCR beta libraries. In TCRdb, the multiplex PCR reads were re-called with MiXCR into one record per CDR3 protein. The table records 400,000 to 500,000 distinct CDR3 sequences, around a fifth of them present only once. Sequenced here: peripheral blood mononuclear cells (PBMCs), sampled when the disease was refractory, from a patient treated with antithyroid drugs. These receptors were taken from a female donor with Graves disease.

The chain joins TRBV5-1 to TRBJ2-7; 7 bases match TRBD1. This CDR3 comprises 16 residues. The germline gives CDR1 SGHRS, CDR2 YFSETQ. J was trimmed by 3 bases and V by 4 bases; bases with no gene match: 13. Written as DNA, the CDR3 is TGCGCCAGCAGCACCTTATACGGGACAGAATTCTACGAGCAGTACTTC. Its protein is CASSTLYGTEFYEQYF.

The gene calls are TRBV13 and TRBJ2-7; possible D gene TRBD1, 6 bases. Trimming stripped 3 bases from V and 0 bases from J, with 18 bases between. This CDR3 comprises 17 residues. CDR1 and CDR2 (germline): PRHDT, FYEKMQ (reference sequence). DNA of the CDR3: TGTGCCAGCAGCTTCGGACAGAGGGACACGAGCTCCTACGAGCAGTACTTC. This sequence encodes CASSFGQRDTSSYEQYF. The whole variable domain, filled in from reference TRBV13 and TRBJ2-7, reads AAGVIQSPRHLIKEKRETATLKCYPIPRHDTVYWYQQGPGQDPQFLISFYEKMQSDKGSIPDRFSAQQFSDYHSELNMSSLELGDSALYFCASSFGQRDTSSYEQYFGPGTRLTVT.

This clonotype appeared a few times. This sequence may be a read error, since a much larger clone differs from it by one base. The DNA for the CDR3 is TGTGCCAGCCCAGGTTCCTCTGGGGCCAACGTCCTGACTTTC. Encoded protein: CASPGSSGANVLTF. The chain links TRBV28 to TRBJ2-6; D not certain. Germline CDR1 MDHEN, CDR2 SYDVKM. V lost 8 bases, J lost 0 bases, and 8 bases lay in between. The CDR3 runs 14 residues.

With respect to this clonotype: A read error may be the cause here, since a much bigger clone is one base away. This chain connects TRBV11-3 to TRBJ2-2; 12 bases map to TRBD2. V dropped 7 bases and J dropped 5; count of bases not matched to a gene: 11. Looked up from germline, CDR1 is SGHNT and CDR2 is YENEEA. The CDR3 runs 17 residues. CDR3 DNA: TGTGCCAGCAACCGAGCTAGCGGGAGGGCCCCAACCGGGGAGCTGTTTTTT. Encoded protein: CASNRASGRAPTGELFF.

This clonotype was observed a handful of times. V and J are TRBV5-6 and TRBJ1-5; no firm D call. CDR1 SGHDT and CDR2 YYEEEE come from the germline V gene. This CDR3 is 13 amino acids long. The germline V and J ends were trimmed by 3 bases and 3 bases, with 7 bases remaining between them. This CDR3 reads CASSYSINQPQHF. Here the CDR3 DNA reads TGTGCCAGCAGCTACAGTATCAATCAGCCCCAGCATTTT. Looking up the rest from reference TRBV5-6 and TRBJ1-5 gives the full variable domain: DAGVTQSPTHLIKTRGQQVTLRCSPKSGHDTVSWYQQALGQGPQFIFQYYEEEERQRGNFPDRFSGHQFPNYSSELNVNALLLGDSALYLCASSYSINQPQHFGDGTRLSIL.

This clonotype has just a few counts. The chain couples TRBV20-1 to TRBJ2-7; TRBD2 matches at 9 bases. Trimming at V came to 1 base and at J to 6 bases, leaving 10 bases not matched to a gene. The CDR3 extends over 15 amino acids. The germline CDR1 and CDR2 sequences are DFQATT and SNEGSKA (reference sequence). CDR3: CSARVEAGGRSEQYF. CDR3 nucleotide sequence: TGCAGTGCTAGAGTGGAAGCGGGGGGCAGGTCCGAGCAGTACTTC.